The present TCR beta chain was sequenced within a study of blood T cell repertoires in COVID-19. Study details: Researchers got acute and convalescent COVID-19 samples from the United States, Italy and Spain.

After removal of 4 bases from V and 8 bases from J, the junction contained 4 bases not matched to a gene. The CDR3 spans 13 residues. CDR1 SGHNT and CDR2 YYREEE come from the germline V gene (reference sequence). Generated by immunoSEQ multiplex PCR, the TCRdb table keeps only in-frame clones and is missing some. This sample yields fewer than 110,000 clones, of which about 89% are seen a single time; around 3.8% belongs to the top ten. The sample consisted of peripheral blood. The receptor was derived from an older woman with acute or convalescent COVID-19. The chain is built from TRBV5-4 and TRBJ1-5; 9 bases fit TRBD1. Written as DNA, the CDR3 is TGTGCCAGCAGCCCGGACAGGGGTGAGCCCCAGCATTTT. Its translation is CASSPDRGEPQHF.